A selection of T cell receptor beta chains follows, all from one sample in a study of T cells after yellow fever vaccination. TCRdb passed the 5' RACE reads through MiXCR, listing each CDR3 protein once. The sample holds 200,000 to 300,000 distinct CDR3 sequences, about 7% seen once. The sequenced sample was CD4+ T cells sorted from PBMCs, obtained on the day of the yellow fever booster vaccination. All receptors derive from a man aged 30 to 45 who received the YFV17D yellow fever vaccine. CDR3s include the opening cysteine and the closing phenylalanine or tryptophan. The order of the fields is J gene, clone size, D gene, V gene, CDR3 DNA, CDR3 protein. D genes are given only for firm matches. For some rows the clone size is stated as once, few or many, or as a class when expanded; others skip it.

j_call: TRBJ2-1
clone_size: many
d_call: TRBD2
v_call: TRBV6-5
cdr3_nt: TGTGCCAGCAGTTACTGGCGGGGGTCCTACAATGAGCAGTTCTTC
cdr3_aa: CASSYWRGSYNEQFF

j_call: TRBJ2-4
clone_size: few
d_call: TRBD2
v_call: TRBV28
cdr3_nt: TGTGCCAGCAGACCGGTCGGGGGGGGAAAAACCAAAAACATTCAGTACTTC
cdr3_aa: CASRPVGGGKTKNIQYF

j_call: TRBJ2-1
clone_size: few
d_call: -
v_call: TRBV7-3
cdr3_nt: TGTGCCAGCAGCGGCCTCTTAGCGGAAGGATACAATGAGCAGTTCTTC
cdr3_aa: CASSGLLAEGYNEQFF

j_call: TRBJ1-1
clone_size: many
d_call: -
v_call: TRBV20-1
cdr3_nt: TGCAGTGCTAGTCGTCTGGGGGGGAACACTGAAGCTTTCTTT
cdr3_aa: CSASRLGGNTEAFF

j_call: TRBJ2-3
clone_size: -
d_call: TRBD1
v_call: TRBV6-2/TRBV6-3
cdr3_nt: TGTGCCAGCAATGGGGACAGGCGAGCAGATACGCAGTATTTT
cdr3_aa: CASNGDRRADTQYF

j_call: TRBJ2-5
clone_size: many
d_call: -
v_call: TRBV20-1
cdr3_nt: TGCAGTGCTAGAAGCACGGGTATCCAGTACTTC
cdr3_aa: CSARSTGIQYF

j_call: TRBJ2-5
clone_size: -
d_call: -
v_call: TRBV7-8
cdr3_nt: TGTGCCAGCAACCGACAGACTCAAGAGACCCAGTACTTC
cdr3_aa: CASNRQTQETQYF

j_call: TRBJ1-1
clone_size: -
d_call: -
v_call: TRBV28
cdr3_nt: TGTGCCAGCCGTACGGGTTGGAGACGGGCTTTCTTT
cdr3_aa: CASRTGWRRAFF

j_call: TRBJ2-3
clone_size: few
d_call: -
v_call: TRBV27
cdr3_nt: TGTGCCAGCCGAGGGAGCGGTCTTCGGAGCACAGATACGCAGTATTTT
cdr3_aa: CASRGSGLRSTDTQYF

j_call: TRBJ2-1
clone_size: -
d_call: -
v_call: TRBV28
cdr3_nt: TGTGCCAGCAGTTTTTTAATGAGGGGCTCCTACAATGAGCAGTTCTTC
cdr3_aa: CASSFLMRGSYNEQFF

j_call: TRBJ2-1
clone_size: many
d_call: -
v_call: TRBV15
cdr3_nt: TGTGCCACCAGCAGAGAACGCGGGAATGTGTTCTTC
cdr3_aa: CATSRERGNVFF

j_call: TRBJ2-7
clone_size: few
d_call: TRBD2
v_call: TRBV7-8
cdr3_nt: TGTGCCAGCAGCACCCCCGGTATTAGCGGGAGTCGCGCCTACGAGCAGTACTTC
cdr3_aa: CASSTPGISGSRAYEQYF

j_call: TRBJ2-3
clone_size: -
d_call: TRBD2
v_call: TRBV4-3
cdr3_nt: TGCGCCAGCAGCCAAGGAGCGGGAGCAGATACGCAGTATTTT
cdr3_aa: CASSQGAGADTQYF

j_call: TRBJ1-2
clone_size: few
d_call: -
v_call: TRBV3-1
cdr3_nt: TGTGCCAGCAGCCCGGAGGGAAGTGGCTACACCTTC
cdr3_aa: CASSPEGSGYTF

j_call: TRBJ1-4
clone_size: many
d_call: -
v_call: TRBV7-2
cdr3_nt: TGTGCCAGCAGCTTCGGAGAGGGAAAACTGTTTTTT
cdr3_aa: CASSFGEGKLFF

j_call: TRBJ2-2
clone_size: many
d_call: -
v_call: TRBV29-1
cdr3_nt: TGCAGCGTTGAAGATCCCATCGGGGCAAAGAACACCGGGGAGCTGTTTTTT
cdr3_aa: CSVEDPIGAKNTGELFF

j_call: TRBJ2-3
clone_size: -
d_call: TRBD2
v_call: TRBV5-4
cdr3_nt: TGTGCCAGCAGCTTGATAGCGGGGGGCACAGATACGCAGTATTTT
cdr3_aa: CASSLIAGGTDTQYF

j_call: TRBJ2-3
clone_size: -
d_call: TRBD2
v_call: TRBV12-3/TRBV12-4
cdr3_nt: TGTGCCAGCAGTTGGACTAGCGCTTCGCAGTATTTT
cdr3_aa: CASSWTSASQYF

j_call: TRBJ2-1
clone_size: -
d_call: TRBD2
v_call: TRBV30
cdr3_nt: TGTGCCTCCGCGGGGGTCGTACGGAATGAGCAGTTCTTC
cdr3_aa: CASAGVVRNEQFF

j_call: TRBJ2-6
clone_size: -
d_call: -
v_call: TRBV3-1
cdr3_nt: TGTGCCACCACCCCTGGGGGGTTGAACTCTGGGGCCAACGTCCTGACTTTC
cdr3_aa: CATTPGGLNSGANVLTF

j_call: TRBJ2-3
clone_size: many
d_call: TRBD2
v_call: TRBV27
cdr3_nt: TGTGCCAGCAGTTTTCGAAGCGGGAGGGGTTCAGATACGCAGTATTTT
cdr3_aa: CASSFRSGRGSDTQYF

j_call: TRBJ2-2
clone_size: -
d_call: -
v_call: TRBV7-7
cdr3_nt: TGTGCCAGCAGCTTAGCGGGACGCGACACCGGGGAGCTGTTTTTT
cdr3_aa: CASSLAGRDTGELFF

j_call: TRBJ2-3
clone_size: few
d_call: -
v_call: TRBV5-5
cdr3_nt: TGTGCCAGCAGCTTGAAAGGGCGGGAAGCAGATACGCAGTATTTT
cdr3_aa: CASSLKGREADTQYF

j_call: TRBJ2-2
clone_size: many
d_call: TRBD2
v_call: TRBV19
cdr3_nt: TGTGCCAGTAGTTTAGAGGGGAGGGACGGGGAGCTGTTTTTT
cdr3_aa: CASSLEGRDGELFF

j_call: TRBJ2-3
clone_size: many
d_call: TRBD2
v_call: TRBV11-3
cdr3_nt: TGTGCCAGCAGCAAATTTAAGACTAGCGCAAGCACAGATACGCAGTATTTT
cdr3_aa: CASSKFKTSASTDTQYF